This T cell receptor (beta chain) was documented in a study of blood T cell repertoires in COVID-19. Study in general: PBMCs, B-cell-depleted T cells, or T cells provided the cDNA or gDNA that made up the material.

The CDR3 is 16 amino acids. The germline gives CDR1 SGHVS, CDR2 FQNEAQ. After removal of 6 bases from V and 4 bases from J, the junction contained 13 bases not matched to a gene. Generated by immunoSEQ multiplex PCR, the TCRdb table keeps only in-frame clones and is missing some. This table has some 64,000 clones, roughly 73% appearing once. This clone came up a few times. The TCR comes from a woman in her fifties or sixties with acute or convalescent COVID-19. Sequencing used peripheral blood. This rearrangement joins TRBV7-8 to TRBJ2-7; 9 bases map to TRBD2. The CDR3 protein is CASSPQSGRSPYEQYF. The DNA of the CDR3 is TGTGCCAGCAGTCCCCAGAGCGGGAGGAGCCCTTACGAGCAGTACTTC.